Listed below are T cell receptor beta chains from one sample, sequenced in a study of Tregs in tolerant kidney transplant recipients. Method: immunoSEQ multiplex PCR; TCRdb's copy keeps in-frame clones and lacks some. The data hold about 81,000 clones, with more than 85% observed a single time. The sequencing here drew on CD4+ T cells from blood (PBMCs), taken 24 months after the transplant. These receptors originate from a human patient who received a combined kidney and bone marrow transplant. Some T cells may trace back to the graft donor. Each CDR3 is given with its conserved first and last residue. Fields, in order: J gene, D gene, V gene, clone size, CDR3 protein, CDR3 DNA. D genes are given only for firm matches. Rows give clone size only sometimes, using once, few, many, or a class for an expanded clone.

TRBJ2-3	TRBD2	TRBV5-4	NA	CASSSLGAGGRWDTQYF	TGTGCCAGCAGCTCTTTGGGAGCGGGGGGGCGGTGGGATACGCAGTATTTT
TRBJ2-7	NA	TRBV6-5	NA	CASRSGPRSYEQYF	TGTGCCAGCAGGAGCGGGCCCCGGTCCTACGAGCAGTACTTC
TRBJ2-1	TRBD2	TRBV7-8	NA	CASSRGLAGQSSYNEQFF	TGTGCCAGCAGCCGCGGACTAGCGGGCCAAAGCTCCTACAATGAGCAGTTCTTC
TRBJ2-2	NA	TRBV21-1	NA	CASGVRSGDNTGELFF	TGTGCCAGCGGTGTTCGGAGCGGGGACAACACCGGGGAGCTGTTTTTT
TRBJ2-7	TRBD1	TRBV2	few	CASRGLRDRVPYEQYF	TGTGCCAGCAGAGGGCTCCGGGACAGGGTACCCTACGAGCAGTACTTC
TRBJ2-1	NA	TRBV4-2	NA	CASSQDLRRNEQFF	TGTGCCAGCAGCCAAGATCTCCGGCGGAATGAGCAGTTCTTC
TRBJ2-3	TRBD2	TRBV2	few	CASSSAGEGDTQYF	TGTGCCAGCAGTTCCGCGGGGGAGGGCGATACGCAGTATTTT
TRBJ2-5	TRBD2	TRBV5-1	NA	CASSLFTSAAETQYF	TGCGCCAGCAGCTTGTTTACTAGCGCCGCGGAGACCCAGTACTTC
TRBJ2-7	TRBD2	TRBV5-6	NA	CASTSPSAGEWEQYF	TGTGCCAGCACCTCCCCCAGCGCGGGAGAGTGGGAGCAGTACTTC
TRBJ1-2	NA	TRBV5-3	once	CARSLGQSYGYTF	TGTGCCAGAAGCTTGGGACAGAGCTATGGCTACACCTTC
TRBJ1-2	TRBD1	TRBV6-5	NA	CASSYRDRGPNYGYTF	TGTGCCAGCAGTTACCGAGACAGGGGGCCGAACTATGGCTACACCTTC
TRBJ1-2	TRBD1	TRBV30	NA	CAWSAFYRDRGLGYTF	TGTGCCTGGAGCGCGTTCTACCGGGACAGGGGGCTCGGCTACACCTTC
TRBJ2-3	TRBD2	TRBV6-5	NA	CASSKAPGGDTQYF	TGTGCCAGCAGTAAGGCCCCCGGGGGGGATACGCAGTATTTT
TRBJ1-1	NA	TRBV29-1	NA	CSVEGGRGVDEAFF	TGCAGCGTTGAGGGGGGGCGAGGGGTCGATGAAGCTTTCTTT
TRBJ2-5	NA	TRBV19	NA	CASRDLGETQYF	TGTGCCAGTAGGGATCTAGGAGAGACCCAGTACTTC
TRBJ2-7	TRBD1	TRBV6-1	NA	CASSKVRDRGLEQYF	TGTGCCAGCAGTAAAGTCCGGGACAGGGGGCTCGAGCAGTACTTC
TRBJ1-5	NA	TRBV5-7	NA	CASSSLVGGANQPQHF	TGTGCCAGCAGCTCCCTAGTTGGGGGGGCCAATCAGCCCCAGCATTTT
TRBJ1-4	NA	TRBV7-2	NA	CASSPGGREKLFF	TGTGCCAGCAGCCCTGGGGGGAGGGAAAAACTGTTTTTT
TRBJ2-5	NA	TRBV18	NA	CASSQGRETQYF	TGTGCCAGCTCCCAGGGAAGAGAGACCCAGTACTTC
TRBJ2-1	TRBD2	TRBV4-2	NA	CASSLTSGSLNEQFF	TGTGCCAGCAGTTTGACTAGCGGGAGTTTAAATGAGCAGTTCTTC
TRBJ1-5	TRBD1	TRBV6-5	NA	CASSPDRGPNQPQHF	TGTGCCAGCAGCCCTGACAGGGGCCCCAATCAGCCCCAGCATTTT
TRBJ2-7	TRBD2	TRBV27	NA	CASRVLAGGPYYEQYF	TGTGCCAGCCGGGTCCTAGCGGGAGGGCCGTATTACGAGCAGTACTTC
TRBJ2-1	TRBD1	TRBV29-1	NA	CSVHRTGAGNEQFF	TGCAGCGTTCACCGGACAGGGGCAGGCAATGAGCAGTTCTTC
TRBJ2-5	NA	TRBV6-1	NA	CAITRDRETQYF	TGTGCCATCACCAGGGATCGTGAGACCCAGTACTTC
TRBJ2-7	TRBD2	TRBV6-5	NA	CASSYSGSRPYEQYF	TGTGCCAGCAGTTACAGCGGGAGTCGGCCCTACGAGCAGTACTTC
TRBJ1-5	NA	TRBV7-3	NA	CASSLWGLSESLGQPQHF	TGTGCCAGCAGCTTATGGGGGCTGTCGGAATCGCTGGGGCAGCCCCAGCATTTT
TRBJ2-3	TRBD2	TRBV4-3	NA	CASSQTNPLAGGPGTQYF	TGCGCCAGCAGCCAGACCAATCCGCTAGCGGGAGGGCCTGGAACGCAGTATTTT
TRBJ2-3	TRBD2	TRBV5-1	once	CASSLAIAGADTQYF	TGCGCCAGCAGCTTGGCCATAGCGGGGGCAGATACGCAGTATTTT
TRBJ2-2	NA	TRBV5-4	NA	CASSSQNTGELFF	TGTGCCAGCAGCTCCCAGAACACCGGGGAGCTGTTTTTT
TRBJ1-5	NA	TRBV2	NA	CASSDYSNQPQHF	TGTGCCAGTAGTGATTATAGCAATCAGCCCCAGCATTTT
TRBJ2-3	NA	TRBV10-2	NA	CASIVGVGGLDTQYF	TGCGCCAGCATAGTCGGGGTGGGGGGGCTGGATACGCAGTATTTT
TRBJ1-4	NA	TRBV27	NA	CASSTNLGAEKLFF	TGTGCCAGCAGCACTAACCTAGGAGCTGAAAAACTGTTTTTT
TRBJ2-2	TRBD1	TRBV9	NA	CASSRDRGTGELFF	TGTGCCAGCAGCCGGGACAGGGGCACCGGGGAGCTGTTTTTT
TRBJ2-7	TRBD2	TRBV10-3	NA	CAISVLSGSTYEQYF	TGTGCCATCAGTGTCCTTAGCGGGAGCACCTACGAGCAGTACTTC
TRBJ2-5	TRBD1	TRBV7-6	once	CASSNRDRQETQYF	TGTGCCAGCAGCAACCGGGACAGGCAAGAGACCCAGTACTTC
TRBJ1-3	NA	TRBV18	few	CASSEDSGNTIYF	TGTGCCAGCTCCGAGGACAGTGGAAACACCATATATTTT
TRBJ2-1	TRBD1	TRBV28	NA	CATWTGGASYNEQFF	TGTGCCACCTGGACAGGGGGTGCTTCCTACAATGAGCAGTTCTTC
TRBJ2-1	NA	TRBV5-5	few	CASSPGWQRAYNEQFF	TGTGCCAGCAGTCCGGGTTGGCAGCGGGCTTACAATGAGCAGTTCTTC
TRBJ2-1	NA	TRBV19	NA	CASSSSPEGNEQFF	TGTGCCAGTAGTTCCTCCCCCGAGGGTAATGAGCAGTTCTTC
TRBJ2-5	NA	TRBV28	NA	CASSLMESGETQYF	TGTGCCAGCAGTTTAATGGAAAGCGGAGAGACCCAGTACTTC
TRBJ2-5	NA	TRBV6-6	NA	CASSYSTEQETQYF	TGTGCCAGCAGTTACTCAACTGAGCAAGAGACCCAGTACTTC